Following are 20 T cell receptor beta chains from one sample sequenced in a study of T-cell reconstitution after alpha-beta-depleted transplantation in children. Researchers prepared the TCRbeta library using unique molecular identifiers, the study reports. MiXCR, applied by TCRdb to the PCR reads, yields one record per CDR3 protein. The sample comprises 240,000 or so distinct CDR3 sequences, approximately 12% of which are singletons, and 2% to 3% rests with the top ten. The sequenced sample was PBMCs from the stem cell graft donor, obtained from the stem cell graft. These receptors all come from a human donor who donated a stem cell graft to a child with acute lymphoblastic leukemia.

This clonotype was counted at least ten times. The chain links TRBV6-6 to TRBJ2-7; 7 bases map to TRBD2. Germline trimming cut 4 bases from V and 3 bases from J; bases unmatched to any gene: 3. The CDR3 consists of 13 residues. Germline V gene data show CDR1 as MNHNY and CDR2 as SVGAGI (reference sequence). CDR3 bases: TGTGCCAGCAGTTCCCGGGGGGTCTACGAGCAGTACTTC. Amino acid sequence: CASSSRGVYEQYF.

The sample holds many counts of this clonotype. The chain employs TRBV28 and TRBJ2-5; 9 bases are a match to TRBD1. The V and J ends lost 8 bases and 0 bases, in that order; junction bases with no gene match: 1. Per germline, CDR1 MDHEN and CDR2 SYDVKM. The CDR3 sequence is 13 residues long. The chain's CDR3 is CASRDRDQETQYF. CDR3 DNA: TGTGCCAGCCGGGACAGGGACCAAGAGACCCAGTACTTC.

This clonotype was counted many times. The chain couples TRBV12-3 or TRBV12-4 to TRBJ1-1; D is unclear. This CDR3 has 15 amino acids. The V end was cut by 3 bases, the J end by 1 base, with 12 bases between. The CDR3 sequence: CASSLVDATNTEAFF. In DNA form, the CDR3 reads TGTGCCAGCAGTTTGGTGGACGCAACGAACACTGAAGCTTTCTTT.

This chain links TRBV7-9 with TRBJ2-6; D possibly corresponds to TRBD1 (6 bases). CDR1 and CDR2 (germline): SEHNR, FQNEAQ (reference sequence). CDR3 length: 16 residues. Trimming took 5 bases from V and 2 from J, leaving 13 bases between them. The CDR3, as DNA: TGTGCCAGCAGCCCCCAGGGGTCCCCTGGGGCCAACGTCCTGACTTTC. This sequence encodes CASSPQGSPGANVLTF.

This clonotype was counted many times. The junction departs from germline at one end; a sequencing error may be responsible. The chain joins TRBV19 to TRBJ1-5; the match to TRBD1 covers 9 bases. The CDR3 totals 11 residues. Germline V gives CDR1 LNHDA, CDR2 SQIVND (reference sequence). The CDR3 region has the DNA TGTGCCAGTAGTGCCGGGACAGGGAGCCGTTTT. This gives the protein CASSAGTGSRF.

This clonotype was found many times. This rearrangement joins TRBV24-1 to TRBJ2-3, with 9 bases identical to TRBD1. CDR3 length equals 15 residues. The germline V gene has CDR1 KGHDR and CDR2 SFDVKD. With 5 bases clipped from V and 1 base from J, the junction kept 3 bases outside the gene matches. The CDR3 sequence: CATSATGGGTDTQYF. Here the CDR3 DNA reads TGTGCCACCAGTGCGACAGGGGGTGGCACAGATACGCAGTATTTT.

In its sample, this clonotype was seen many times. This sequence joins TRBV24-1 and TRBJ2-1, with D possibly matching TRBD2 (5 bases). V was cut by 7 bases and J by 3 bases, with 12 bases left in between. Germline lookup yields CDR1 KGHDR and CDR2 SFDVKD. The CDR3 extends over 14 amino acids. The CDR3 protein is CATRDYFVYNEQFF. In nucleotides, the CDR3 is TGTGCCACCAGAGACTACTTTGTCTACAATGAGCAGTTCTTC.

This clonotype was recorded many times. The chain links TRBV19 to TRBJ1-3; D is uncertain. Trimming cost V 4 bases and J 1 base, with 11 bases left between them. Germline lookup yields CDR1 LNHDA and CDR2 SQIVND (reference sequence). The CDR3 length is 15 residues. The CDR3 region is CASSNRDPSGNTIYF. In DNA, the CDR3 is TGTGCCAGTAGTAACCGGGATCCGTCTGGAAACACCATATATTTT. The variable domain in full, completed from reference TRBV19 and TRBJ1-3, reads DGGITQSPKYLFRKEGQNVTLSCEQNLNHDAMYWYRQDPGQGLRLIYYSQIVNDFQKGDIAEGYSVSREKKESFPLTVTSAQKNPTAFYLCASSNRDPSGNTIYFGEGSWLTVV.

There are many counts of this clonotype. V and J are TRBV4-1 and TRBJ2-2, with D unresolved. Germline loops: CDR1 MGHRA, CDR2 YSYEKL. V was clipped by 0 bases and J by 0 bases, with 17 bases between them. The CDR3 extends over 19 amino acids. The CDR3 protein is CASSQDLVGKKSNTGELFF. CDR3 in DNA: TGCGCCAGCAGCCAAGATTTGGTCGGAAAAAAATCGAACACCGGGGAGCTGTTTTTT.

This clonotype was counted ten times or more. This chain uses TRBV6-2 or TRBV6-3 with TRBJ2-3; 7 bases line up with TRBD1. The CDR3 runs to 15 residues. Germline loops: CDR1 MNHEY, CDR2 SVGEGT. V shed 2 bases, J shed 2 bases, and the junction held 4 bases outside the gene matches. CDR3 residues: CASSYPTGYTDTQYF. CDR3 nucleotide sequence: TGTGCCAGCAGTTACCCGACAGGGTACACAGATACGCAGTATTTT.

This clonotype occurred many times. The CDR3 nucleotides are TGTGCCAGTAGTATGAAGAAAAGGACCCAAATGAACACTGAAGCTTTCTTT. Its protein product is CASSMKKRTQMNTEAFF. V is TRBV19 and J is TRBJ1-1; no clear D. The germline V gene encodes CDR1 LNHDA and CDR2 SQIVND (reference sequence). V was clipped by 3 bases and J by 0 bases, with 17 bases between them. CDR3 size: 17 residues.

The V and J genes are TRBV5-4 and TRBJ1-1; D is unclear. Trimming pared 4 bases from V and 1 base from J, leaving 14 bases between. Germline V gives CDR1 SGHNT, CDR2 YYREEE (reference sequence). The CDR3 runs to 15 residues. The CDR3 spells CASSRSRPENTEAFF. The CDR3 nucleotides are TGTGCCAGCAGCAGATCTCGCCCGGAGAACACTGAAGCTTTCTTT. The entire variable domain, with the rest obtained from reference TRBV5-4 and TRBJ1-1, is as follows: ETGVTQSPTHLIKTRGQQVTLRCSSQSGHNTVSWYQQALGQGPQFIFQYYREEENGRGNFPPRFSGLQFPNYSSELNVNALELDDSALYLCASSRSRPENTEAFFGQGTRLTVV.

This clonotype was seen at least ten times. The chain uses TRBV5-1 and TRBJ2-2; the D gene is possibly TRBD1 (5 bases). V was clipped by 5 bases and J by 4 bases, with 9 bases between them. The CDR3 consists of 13 residues. CDR1 and CDR2 (germline): SGHRS, YFSETQ. The CDR3 loop is CASRGPSTGELFF. DNA for the CDR3: TGCGCCAGCAGGGGGCCGAGCACCGGGGAGCTGTTTTTT.

This clonotype was counted at least ten times. The J gene is TRBJ2-7, the V gene TRBV20-1; D uncertain. The CDR3 spans 14 residues. Looked up from germline, CDR1 is DFQATT and CDR2 is SNEGSKA (reference sequence). The V end was cut by 4 bases, the J end by 3 bases, with 16 bases between. The CDR3 nucleotides are TGCAGTGCTAACCACCCAGCTCGATACTACGAGCAGTACTTC. Its translation is CSANHPARYYEQYF.

Concerning this clonotype itself: Given a much more abundant clone one base away, this may be a read error. The rearrangement links TRBV5-4 to TRBJ1-1; D is ambiguous. CDR1 SGHNT and CDR2 YYREEE come from the germline V gene (reference sequence). The ends were cut back, 0 bases at V and 7 bases at J, with 13 bases in the middle. This CDR3 is built from 14 residues. The CDR3 region has the DNA TGTGCCAGCAGCTTGGAGATAGGGAGCAATGAAGCTTTCTTT. This gives the protein CASSLEIGSNEAFF.

Many counts were recorded for this clonotype. V is TRBV7-2 and J is TRBJ2-2; a weak D match, TRBD2 (6 bases). V lost 4 bases, J lost 6 bases, and 12 bases lay in between. The CDR3 totals 14 residues. Germline V lookup: CDR1 SGHTA, CDR2 FQGNSA. The CDR3 sequence is CASSWAPGAGELFF. CDR3 nucleotide sequence: TGTGCCAGCAGCTGGGCCCCGGGGGCCGGGGAGCTGTTTTTT.

This clonotype has at least ten counts. The rearrangement links TRBV6-2 or TRBV6-3 to TRBJ2-7; D call uncertain. This CDR3 is built from 12 residues. V lost 3 bases to trimming and J lost 9 bases, with 12 bases between them. CDR1 and CDR2 (germline): MNHEY, SVGEGT. The CDR3 nucleotides read TGTGCCAGCAGTTATTCTGAAGACGGGCAGTACTTC. As protein: CASSYSEDGQYF.

This clonotype came up a few times. The V call is TRBV7-7, the J call TRBJ2-5, with D possibly matching TRBD2 (6 bases). Trimming cost V 3 bases and J 2 bases, with 13 bases left between them. CDR3 length equals 15 residues. In germline, CDR1 is SSHAT, CDR2 FNYEAQ (reference sequence). The CDR3 sequence: CASSFKLASQETQYF. DNA for the CDR3: TGTGCCAGCAGCTTTAAACTAGCCAGTCAAGAGACCCAGTACTTC.

This clonotype was counted at least ten times. V gene TRBV25-1 combines with J gene TRBJ1-1, with 8 bases identical to TRBD1. The CDR3 spans 16 residues. Trimming removed 3 bases from V and 3 bases from J; junction bases left unmatched: 9. Germline V gene sequence: CDR1 MGHDK, CDR2 SYGVNS. The CDR3 bases are TGTGCCAGCAGTGATTTCCCAGGGGGCGAGGACACTGAAGCTTTCTTT. Its translation: CASSDFPGGEDTEAFF.

This clonotype was observed many times. The J gene is TRBJ2-5, the V gene TRBV9; maybe TRBD1 (6 bases). The germline CDR1 and CDR2 sequences are SGDLS and YYNGEE. The CDR3 runs to 14 residues. The V end lost 3 bases, the J end lost 1 base, and 10 bases lay between the germline ends. CDR3 in DNA: TGTGCCAGCAGCGGAGGGGGTATCCAAGAGACCCAGTACTTC. This codes for CASSGGGIQETQYF.